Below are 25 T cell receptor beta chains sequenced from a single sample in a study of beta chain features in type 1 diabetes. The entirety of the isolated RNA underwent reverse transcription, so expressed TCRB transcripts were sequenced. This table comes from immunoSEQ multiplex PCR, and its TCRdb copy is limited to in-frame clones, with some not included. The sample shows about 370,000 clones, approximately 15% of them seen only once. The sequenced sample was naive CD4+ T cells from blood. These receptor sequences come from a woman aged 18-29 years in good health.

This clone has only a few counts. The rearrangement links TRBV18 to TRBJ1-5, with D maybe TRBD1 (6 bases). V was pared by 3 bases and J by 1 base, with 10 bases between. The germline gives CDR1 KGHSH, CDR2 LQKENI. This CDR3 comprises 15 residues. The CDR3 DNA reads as TGTGCCAGCTCACCGGGTCAGGGGAGCAATCAGCCCCAGCATTTT. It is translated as CASSPGQGSNQPQHF.

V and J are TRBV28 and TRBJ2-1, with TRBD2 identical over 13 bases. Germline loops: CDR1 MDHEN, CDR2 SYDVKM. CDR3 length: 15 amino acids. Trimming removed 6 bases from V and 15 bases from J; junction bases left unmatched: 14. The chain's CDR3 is CASSLGTSGARVMFF. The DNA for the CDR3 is TGTGCCAGCAGCCTAGGGACTAGCGGGGCTAGAGTAATGTTCTTC.

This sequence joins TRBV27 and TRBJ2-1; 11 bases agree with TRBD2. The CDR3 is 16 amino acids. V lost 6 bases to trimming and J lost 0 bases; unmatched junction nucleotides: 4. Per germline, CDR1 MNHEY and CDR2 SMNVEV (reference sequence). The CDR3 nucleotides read TGTGCCAGCAGCCCTAGCGGGAGGATCTCCTACAATGAGCAGTTCTTC. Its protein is CASSPSGRISYNEQFF.

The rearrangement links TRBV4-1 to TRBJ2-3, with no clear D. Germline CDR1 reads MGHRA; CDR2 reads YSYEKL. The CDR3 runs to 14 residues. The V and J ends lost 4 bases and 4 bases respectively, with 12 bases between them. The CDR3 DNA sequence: TGCGCCAGCAGCCTTCTTTTGGGCCCAGATACGCAGTATTTT. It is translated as CASSLLLGPDTQYF.

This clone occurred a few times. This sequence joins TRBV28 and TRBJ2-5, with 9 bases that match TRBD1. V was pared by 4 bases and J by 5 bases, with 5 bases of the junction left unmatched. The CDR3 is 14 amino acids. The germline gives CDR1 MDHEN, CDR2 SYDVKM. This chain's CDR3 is CASSSGQGPETQYF. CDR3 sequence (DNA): TGTGCCAGCAGTTCGGGACAGGGCCCTGAGACCCAGTACTTC.

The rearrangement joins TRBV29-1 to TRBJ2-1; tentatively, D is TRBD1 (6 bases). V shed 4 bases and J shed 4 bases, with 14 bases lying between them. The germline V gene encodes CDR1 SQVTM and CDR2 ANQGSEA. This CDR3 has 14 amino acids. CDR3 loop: CSVGGQGSYNEQFF. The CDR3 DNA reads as TGCAGCGTTGGGGGGCAGGGTTCGTACAATGAGCAGTTCTTC.

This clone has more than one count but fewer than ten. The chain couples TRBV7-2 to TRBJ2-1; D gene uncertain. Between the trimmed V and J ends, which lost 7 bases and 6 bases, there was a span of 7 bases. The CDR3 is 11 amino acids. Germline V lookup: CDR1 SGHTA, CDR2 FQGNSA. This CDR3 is CASMRSNEQFF. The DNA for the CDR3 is TGTGCCAGCATGAGGAGCAATGAGCAGTTCTTC. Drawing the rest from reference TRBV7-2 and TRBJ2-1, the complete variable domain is GAGVSQSPSNKVTEKGKDVELRCDPISGHTALYWYRQSLGQGLEFLIYFQGNSAPDKSGLPSDRFSAERTGGSVSTLTIQRTQQEDSAVYLCASMRSNEQFFGPGTRLTVL.

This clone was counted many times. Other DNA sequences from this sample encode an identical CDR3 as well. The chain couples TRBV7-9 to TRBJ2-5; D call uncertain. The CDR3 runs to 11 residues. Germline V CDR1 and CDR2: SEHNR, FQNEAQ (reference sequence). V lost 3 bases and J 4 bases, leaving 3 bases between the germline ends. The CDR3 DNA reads TGTGCCAGCAGCTTCGGAGAGACCCAGTACTTC. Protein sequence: CASSFGETQYF. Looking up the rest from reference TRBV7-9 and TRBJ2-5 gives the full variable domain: DTGVSQNPRHKITKRGQNVTFRCDPISEHNRLYWYRQTLGQGPEFLTYFQNEAQLEKSRLLSDRFSAERPKGSFSTLEIQRTEQGDSAMYLCASSFGETQYFGPGTRLLVL.

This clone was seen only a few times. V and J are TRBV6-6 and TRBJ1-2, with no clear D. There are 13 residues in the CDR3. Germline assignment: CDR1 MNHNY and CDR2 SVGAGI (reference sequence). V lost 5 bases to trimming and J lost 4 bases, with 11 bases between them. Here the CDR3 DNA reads TGTGCCAGCAGTCCTCAAGCTACCTATGGCTACACCTTC. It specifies CASSPQATYGYTF.

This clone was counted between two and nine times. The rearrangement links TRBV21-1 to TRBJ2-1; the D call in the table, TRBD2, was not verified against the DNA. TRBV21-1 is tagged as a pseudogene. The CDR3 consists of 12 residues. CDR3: CASKRERDEQFF. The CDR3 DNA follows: TGTGCCAGCAAGCGGGAGCGAGATGAGCAGTTCTTC.

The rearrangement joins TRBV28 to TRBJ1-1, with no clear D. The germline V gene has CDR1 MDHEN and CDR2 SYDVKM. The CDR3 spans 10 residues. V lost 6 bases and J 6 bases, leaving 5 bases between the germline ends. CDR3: CASSHSEAFF. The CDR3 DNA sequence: TGTGCCAGCAGCCATTCTGAAGCTTTCTTT.

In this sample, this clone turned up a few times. The CDR3 nucleotides are TGTGCCAGCAGCTCGGGACTAACTGAGACCCAGTACTTC. The encoded protein is CASSSGLTETQYF. The chain has TRBV7-3 and TRBJ2-5, with 7 bases aligning to TRBD2. This CDR3 region has 13 residues. Germline-derived CDR1 and CDR2 are SGHTA and FQGTGA. The trim removed 4 bases at V and 5 bases at J, leaving 4 bases unmatched.

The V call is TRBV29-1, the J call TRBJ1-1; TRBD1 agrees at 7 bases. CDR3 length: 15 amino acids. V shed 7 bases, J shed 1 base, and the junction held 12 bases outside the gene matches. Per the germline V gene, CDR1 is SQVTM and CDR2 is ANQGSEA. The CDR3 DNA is TGCAGCGCACCACAAAAACAGGGGAAGAACACTGAAGCTTTCTTT. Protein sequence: CSAPQKQGKNTEAFF.

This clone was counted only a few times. Written as DNA, the CDR3 is TGTGCCAGCAGCCTAAGTTCCGGGAATGAGCAGTTCTTC. Amino acid sequence: CASSLSSGNEQFF. The chain recombines TRBV7-2 with TRBJ2-1, with D uncertain. The CDR3 runs to 13 residues. V was clipped by 5 bases and J by 7 bases, with 12 bases between them. Germline V CDR1 and CDR2: SGHTA, FQGNSA.

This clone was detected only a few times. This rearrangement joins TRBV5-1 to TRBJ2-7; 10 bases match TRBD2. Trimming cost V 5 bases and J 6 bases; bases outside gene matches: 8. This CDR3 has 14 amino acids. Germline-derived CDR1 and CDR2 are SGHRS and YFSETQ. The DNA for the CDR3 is TGCGCCAGCAGTTTCAGCCTAGCGGGGGCCGAGCAGTACTTC. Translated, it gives CASSFSLAGAEQYF.

CDR3 sequence (DNA): TGTGCCTGGAGTGCGGAGAGTGGGTACAATGAGCAGTTCTTC. Translation gives CAWSAESGYNEQFF. This chain links TRBV30 with TRBJ2-1, with D hard to call. From germline, CDR1 is GTSNPN and CDR2 SVGIG (reference sequence). The CDR3 contains 14 residues. Trimming pared 1 base from V and 4 bases from J, leaving 11 bases between.

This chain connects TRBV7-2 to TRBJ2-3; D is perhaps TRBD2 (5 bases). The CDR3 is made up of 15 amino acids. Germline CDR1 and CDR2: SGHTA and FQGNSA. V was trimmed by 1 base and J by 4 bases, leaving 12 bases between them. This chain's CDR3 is CASSLVKLAADTQYF. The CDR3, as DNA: TGTGCCAGCAGCTTAGTCAAGCTAGCTGCAGATACGCAGTATTTT.

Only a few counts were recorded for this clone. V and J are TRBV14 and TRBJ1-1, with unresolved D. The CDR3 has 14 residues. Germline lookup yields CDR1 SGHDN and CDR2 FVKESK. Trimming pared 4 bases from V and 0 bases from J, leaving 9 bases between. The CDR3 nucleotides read TGTGCCAGCAGCCCCAGGCTACTGAACACTGAAGCTTTCTTT. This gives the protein CASSPRLLNTEAFF.

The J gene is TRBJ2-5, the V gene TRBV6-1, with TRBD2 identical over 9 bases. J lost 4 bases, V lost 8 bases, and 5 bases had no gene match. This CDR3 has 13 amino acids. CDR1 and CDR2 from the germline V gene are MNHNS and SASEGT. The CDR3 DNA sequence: TGTGCCAGCCGACAAGCGGGAGGAGAGACCCAGTACTTC. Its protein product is CASRQAGGETQYF.

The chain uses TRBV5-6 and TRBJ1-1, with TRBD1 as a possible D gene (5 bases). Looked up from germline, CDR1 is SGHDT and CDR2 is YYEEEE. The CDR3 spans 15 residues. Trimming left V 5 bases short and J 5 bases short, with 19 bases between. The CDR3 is CASSDPAEGLTEAFF. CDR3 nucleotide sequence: TGTGCCAGCAGTGATCCTGCGGAGGGGCTGACTGAAGCTTTCTTT.

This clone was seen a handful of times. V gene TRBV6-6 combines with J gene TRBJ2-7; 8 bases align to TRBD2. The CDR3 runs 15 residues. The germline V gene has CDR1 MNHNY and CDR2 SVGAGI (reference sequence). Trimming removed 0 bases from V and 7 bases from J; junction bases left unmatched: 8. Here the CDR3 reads CASSYSAGGSGEQYF. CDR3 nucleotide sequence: TGTGCCAGCAGTTACTCTGCGGGAGGATCAGGGGAGCAGTACTTC.

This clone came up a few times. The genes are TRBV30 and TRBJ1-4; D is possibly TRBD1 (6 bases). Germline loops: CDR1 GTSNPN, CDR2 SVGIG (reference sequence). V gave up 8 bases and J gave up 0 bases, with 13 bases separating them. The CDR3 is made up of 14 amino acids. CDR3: CALRTAATNEKLFF. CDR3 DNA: TGTGCCCTCCGGACAGCTGCAACTAATGAAAAACTGTTTTTT.

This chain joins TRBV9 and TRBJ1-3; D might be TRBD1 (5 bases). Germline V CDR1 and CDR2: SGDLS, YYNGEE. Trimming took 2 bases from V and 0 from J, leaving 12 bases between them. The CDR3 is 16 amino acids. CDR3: CASSVGGDISGNTIYF. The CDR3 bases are TGTGCCAGCAGCGTTGGAGGGGATATCTCTGGAAACACCATATATTTT.

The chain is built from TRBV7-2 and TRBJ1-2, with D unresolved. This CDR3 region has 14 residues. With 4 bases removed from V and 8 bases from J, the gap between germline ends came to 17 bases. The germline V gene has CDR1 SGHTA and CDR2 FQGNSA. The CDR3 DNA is TGTGCCAGCAGCTACCAATACCCAAAGCGAGGCTACACCTTC. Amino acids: CASSYQYPKRGYTF.

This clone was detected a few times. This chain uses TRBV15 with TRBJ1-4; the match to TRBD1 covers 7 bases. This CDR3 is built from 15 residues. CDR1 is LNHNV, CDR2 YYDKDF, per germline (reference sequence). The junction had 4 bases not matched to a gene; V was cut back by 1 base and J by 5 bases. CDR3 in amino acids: CATSRAGTENEKLFF. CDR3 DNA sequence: TGTGCCACCAGCAGAGCAGGGACAGAGAATGAAAAACTGTTTTTT.